This TCR beta chain appears in the sequencing data of a study of T cell responses to AZD1222 COVID-19 vaccine. The table came from immunoSEQ multiplex PCR; TCRdb's copy has only in-frame clones and leaves some out. The data show roughly 100,000 clones, roughly nine tenths seen once. Sequencing used peripheral blood, obtained on day 0 of AZD1222 vaccination. The clonotype was recovered from an adult in good health.

The CDR3 region is CASRPGQGSTGELFF. The CDR3 nucleotides are TGTGCCAGCAGGCCGGGACAGGGGAGCACCGGGGAGCTGTTTTTT. The chain carries TRBV9 and TRBJ2-2; 10 bases map to TRBD1. The CDR3 has 15 amino acids. The V gene's germline CDR1 is SGDLS and CDR2 YYNGEE. J was trimmed by 4 bases and V by 5 bases; bases with no gene match: 5.